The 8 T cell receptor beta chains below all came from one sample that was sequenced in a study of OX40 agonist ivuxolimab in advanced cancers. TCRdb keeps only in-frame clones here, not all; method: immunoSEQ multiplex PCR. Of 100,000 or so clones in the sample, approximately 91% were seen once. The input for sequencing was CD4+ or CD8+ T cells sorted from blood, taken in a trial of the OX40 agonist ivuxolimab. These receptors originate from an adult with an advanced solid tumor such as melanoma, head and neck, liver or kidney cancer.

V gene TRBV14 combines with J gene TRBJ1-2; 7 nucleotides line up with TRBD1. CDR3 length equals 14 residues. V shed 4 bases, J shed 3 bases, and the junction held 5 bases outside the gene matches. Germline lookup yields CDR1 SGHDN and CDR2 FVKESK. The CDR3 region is CASSPAGQYYGYTF. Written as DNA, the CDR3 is TGTGCCAGCAGCCCTGCGGGACAGTACTATGGCTACACCTTC.

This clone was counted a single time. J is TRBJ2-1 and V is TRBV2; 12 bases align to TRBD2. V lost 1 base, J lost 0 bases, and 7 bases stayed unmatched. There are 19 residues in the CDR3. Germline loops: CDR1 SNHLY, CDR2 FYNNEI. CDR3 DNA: TGTGCCAGCAGTGAAGGAGGACTAGCGGGGCGGAGCTCCTACAATGAGCAGTTCTTC. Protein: CASSEGGLAGRSSYNEQFF. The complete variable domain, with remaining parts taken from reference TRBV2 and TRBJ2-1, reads EPEVTQTPSHQVTQMGQEVILRCVPISNHLYFYWYRQILGQKVEFLVSFYNNEISEKSEIFDDQFSVERPDGSNFTLKIRSTKLEDSAMYFCASSEGGLAGRSSYNEQFFGPGTRLTVL.

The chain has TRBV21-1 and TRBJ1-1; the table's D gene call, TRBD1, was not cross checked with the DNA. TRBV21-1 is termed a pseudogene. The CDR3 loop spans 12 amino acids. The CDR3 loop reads CASSRRHIEAFF. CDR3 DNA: TGTGCCAGCAGCCGGCGACATATTGAAGCTTTCTTT.

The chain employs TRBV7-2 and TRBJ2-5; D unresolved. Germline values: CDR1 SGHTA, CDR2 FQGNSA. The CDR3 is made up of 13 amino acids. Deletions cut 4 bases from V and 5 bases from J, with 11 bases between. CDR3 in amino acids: CASSSRVTETQYF. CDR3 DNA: TGTGCCAGCAGCTCACGGGTTACGGAGACCCAGTACTTC.

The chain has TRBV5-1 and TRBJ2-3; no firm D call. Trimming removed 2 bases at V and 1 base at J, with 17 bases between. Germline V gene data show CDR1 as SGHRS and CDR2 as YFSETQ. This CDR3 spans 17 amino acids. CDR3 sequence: CASSFSVGVPGTDTQYF. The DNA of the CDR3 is TGCGCCAGCAGCTTCAGTGTGGGTGTTCCGGGCACAGATACGCAGTATTTT. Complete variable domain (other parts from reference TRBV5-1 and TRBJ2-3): KAGVTQTPRYLIKTRGQQVTLSCSPISGHRSVSWYQQTPGQGLQFLFEYFSETQRNKGNFPGRFSGRQFSNSRSEMNVSTLELGDSALYLCASSFSVGVPGTDTQYFGPGTRLTVL.

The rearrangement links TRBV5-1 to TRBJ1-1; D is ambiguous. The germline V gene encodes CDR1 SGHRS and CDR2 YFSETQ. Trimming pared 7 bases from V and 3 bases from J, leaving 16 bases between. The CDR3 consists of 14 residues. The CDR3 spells CASGREGRYTEAFF. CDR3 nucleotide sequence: TGCGCCAGCGGCCGAGAGGGCCGGTACACTGAAGCTTTCTTT.

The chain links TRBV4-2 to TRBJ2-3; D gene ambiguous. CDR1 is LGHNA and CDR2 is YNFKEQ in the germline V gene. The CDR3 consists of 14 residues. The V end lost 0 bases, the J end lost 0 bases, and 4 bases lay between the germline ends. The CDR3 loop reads CASSQEKSTDTQYF. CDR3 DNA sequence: TGTGCCAGCAGCCAAGAAAAAAGCACAGATACGCAGTATTTT.

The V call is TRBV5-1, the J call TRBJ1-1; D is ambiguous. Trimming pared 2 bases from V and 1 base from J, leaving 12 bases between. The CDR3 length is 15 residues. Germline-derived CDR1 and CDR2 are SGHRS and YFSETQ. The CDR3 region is CASSFTVGGNTEAFF. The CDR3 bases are TGCGCCAGCAGCTTTACAGTGGGTGGGAACACTGAAGCTTTCTTT.